This is a list of T cell receptor beta chains from one sample in a study of shared clonotypes between healthy human individuals. The table came from immunoSEQ multiplex PCR; TCRdb's copy has only in-frame clones and leaves some out. Here the sample spans about 2.4 million clones, approximately 93% being singletons. Sequenced sample: naive CD4+ T cells from PBMCs. These receptors were taken from a man aged 18 to 29 in good health. Some clones in this sample may be carry-over from other donors' samples. CDR3s include the opening cysteine and the closing phenylalanine or tryptophan. Each record gives: CDR3 protein, CDR3 DNA, V gene, clone size, D gene, J gene. D genes are given only for firm matches. Not all rows give a size; the values are once, few, many and, for expanded clones, a class.

CDR3aa: CASTDRSEQYF; CDR3nt: TGTGCCAGTACCGATCGCTCGGAGCAGTACTTC; v_gene: TRBV19; abundance: -; d_gene: -; j_gene: TRBJ2-7
CDR3aa: CASSQDRSYNEQFF; CDR3nt: TGTGCCAGCAGCCAGGATCGGTCCTACAATGAGCAGTTCTTC; v_gene: TRBV7-9; abundance: -; d_gene: -; j_gene: TRBJ2-1
CDR3aa: CASSVSGGDPANTEAFF; CDR3nt: TGTGCCAGCAGCGTATCCGGGGGCGATCCCGCGAACACTGAAGCTTTCTTT; v_gene: TRBV9; abundance: -; d_gene: -; j_gene: TRBJ1-1
CDR3aa: CASSRTGNGNEQYF; CDR3nt: TGCGCCAGCAGCCGGACAGGGAACGGGAACGAGCAGTACTTC; v_gene: TRBV5-1; abundance: -; d_gene: TRBD1; j_gene: TRBJ2-7
CDR3aa: CASSLARGAGAFF; CDR3nt: TGTGCCAGCAGCTTAGCTCGCGGGGCAGGGGCTTTCTTT; v_gene: TRBV7-8; abundance: -; d_gene: -; j_gene: TRBJ1-1
CDR3aa: CASSLWSWGTDTQYF; CDR3nt: TGCGCCAGCAGCTTGTGGTCCTGGGGCACAGATACGCAGTATTTT; v_gene: TRBV5-1; abundance: -; d_gene: -; j_gene: TRBJ2-3
CDR3aa: CASSSHLGYGSTDTQYF; CDR3nt: TGTGCCAGCAGTTCCCACCTCGGGTACGGAAGCACAGATACGCAGTATTTT; v_gene: TRBV28; abundance: -; d_gene: -; j_gene: TRBJ2-3
CDR3aa: CASNVRGQGPYEQYF; CDR3nt: TGTGCCAGTAACGTCAGGGGACAGGGTCCCTACGAGCAGTACTTC; v_gene: TRBV6-1; abundance: once; d_gene: TRBD1; j_gene: TRBJ2-7
CDR3aa: CAGRGYNEQFF; CDR3nt: TGTGCCGGACGGGGATACAATGAGCAGTTCTTC; v_gene: TRBV2; abundance: -; d_gene: -; j_gene: TRBJ2-1
CDR3aa: CASSSGSNGNQPQHF; CDR3nt: TGTGCCAGCAGTTCTGGGTCAAATGGCAATCAGCCCCAGCATTTT; v_gene: TRBV7-2; abundance: -; d_gene: -; j_gene: TRBJ1-5
CDR3aa: CASSSRETQYF; CDR3nt: TGTGCCAGCAGCAGCAGGGAGACCCAGTACTTC; v_gene: TRBV6-5; abundance: -; d_gene: -; j_gene: TRBJ2-5
CDR3aa: CASSRGNF; CDR3nt: TGTGCCAGCAGTAGGGGTAATTTT; v_gene: TRBV11-3; abundance: -; d_gene: -; j_gene: TRBJ2-3
CDR3aa: CASSVTPGTSGETQYF; CDR3nt: TGTGCCAGCAGCGTGACTCCCGGGACTAGCGGTGAGACCCAGTACTTC; v_gene: TRBV9; abundance: -; d_gene: TRBD2; j_gene: TRBJ2-5
CDR3aa: CASSPTQGTQDGANVLTF; CDR3nt: TGTGCCAGCAGCCCCACTCAGGGCACACAGGACGGGGCCAACGTCCTGACTTTC; v_gene: TRBV5-4; abundance: -; d_gene: -; j_gene: TRBJ2-6
CDR3aa: CASSFAGETQYF; CDR3nt: TGTGCCAGCAGCTTTGCGGGAGAGACCCAGTACTTC; v_gene: TRBV7-2; abundance: -; d_gene: -; j_gene: TRBJ2-5
CDR3aa: CASSSLAGAFGDTQYF; CDR3nt: TGCGCCAGCAGCTCCCTAGCGGGAGCCTTCGGGGATACGCAGTATTTT; v_gene: TRBV5-1; abundance: -; d_gene: TRBD2; j_gene: TRBJ2-3
CDR3aa: CASKFGDEKLFF; CDR3nt: TGTGCCAGCAAGTTTGGGGATGAAAAACTGTTTTTT; v_gene: TRBV28; abundance: once; d_gene: -; j_gene: TRBJ1-4
CDR3aa: CASSPSGLAVGDTQYF; CDR3nt: TGCGCCAGCAGCCCTTCCGGACTAGCGGTCGGGGATACGCAGTATTTT; v_gene: TRBV5-1; abundance: -; d_gene: TRBD2; j_gene: TRBJ2-3
CDR3aa: CASSLGDSWTSGTKTKNIQYF; CDR3nt: TGTGCCAGCAGCTTAGGCGATAGTTGGACTAGCGGGACTAAGACCAAAAACATTCAGTACTTC; v_gene: TRBV13; abundance: -; d_gene: TRBD2; j_gene: TRBJ2-4
CDR3aa: CASSGTGGAGQPQHF; CDR3nt: TGTGCCAGCAGCGGCACAGGGGGCGCGGGTCAGCCCCAGCATTTT; v_gene: TRBV2; abundance: -; d_gene: TRBD1; j_gene: TRBJ1-5
CDR3aa: CASSPQGIKSGELFF; CDR3nt: TGTGCCAGCAGTCCCCAGGGGATTAAATCCGGGGAGCTGTTTTTT; v_gene: TRBV28; abundance: -; d_gene: -; j_gene: TRBJ2-2
CDR3aa: CASRWGPENTEAFF; CDR3nt: TGCGCCAGCAGATGGGGGCCAGAGAACACTGAAGCTTTCTTT; v_gene: TRBV5-1; abundance: once; d_gene: -; j_gene: TRBJ1-1
CDR3aa: CASSLALRNTGELFF; CDR3nt: TGCGCCAGCAGCTTGGCCCTGAGGAACACCGGGGAGCTGTTTTTT; v_gene: TRBV5-1; abundance: -; d_gene: -; j_gene: TRBJ2-2
CDR3aa: CASSFAASASYEQYF; CDR3nt: TGCGCCAGCAGCTTCGCAGCGTCCGCCTCCTACGAGCAGTACTTC; v_gene: TRBV5-1; abundance: -; d_gene: -; j_gene: TRBJ2-7
CDR3aa: CASSPTSGRINEQFF; CDR3nt: TGTGCCAGCTCACCCACTAGCGGGAGAATAAATGAGCAGTTCTTC; v_gene: TRBV18; abundance: once; d_gene: TRBD2; j_gene: TRBJ2-1
CDR3aa: CAWSVLSGLHNEQFF; CDR3nt: TGTGCCTGGAGTGTTCTTAGCGGCCTCCACAATGAGCAGTTCTTC; v_gene: TRBV30; abundance: -; d_gene: -; j_gene: TRBJ2-1
CDR3aa: CSASSGTSSNEQYF; CDR3nt: TGCAGCGCCTCCTCGGGGACTAGCTCCAACGAGCAGTACTTC; v_gene: TRBV29-1; abundance: -; d_gene: TRBD2; j_gene: TRBJ2-7
CDR3aa: CSVELAGVETQYF; CDR3nt: TGCAGCGTTGAACTAGCGGGAGTGGAGACCCAGTACTTC; v_gene: TRBV29-1; abundance: -; d_gene: TRBD2; j_gene: TRBJ2-5
CDR3aa: CASSVQPGLAGPSAYEQYF; CDR3nt: TGCGCCAGCTCGGTCCAGCCGGGGCTAGCGGGGCCGTCGGCCTACGAGCAGTACTTC; v_gene: TRBV5-1; abundance: -; d_gene: TRBD2; j_gene: TRBJ2-7
CDR3aa: CASSMGQAGRNEQFF; CDR3nt: TGTGCCAGTAGTATGGGGCAGGCAGGGCGCAATGAGCAGTTCTTC; v_gene: TRBV19; abundance: -; d_gene: -; j_gene: TRBJ2-1
CDR3aa: CASSLSGRATGELFF; CDR3nt: TGTGCCAGCAGTTTGAGCGGGAGGGCCACCGGGGAGCTGTTTTTT; v_gene: TRBV28; abundance: -; d_gene: TRBD2; j_gene: TRBJ2-2
CDR3aa: CASSLIGSGNYNEQFF; CDR3nt: TGTGCCAGCAGCTTAATCGGTAGCGGGAACTACAATGAGCAGTTCTTC; v_gene: TRBV7-3; abundance: -; d_gene: TRBD2; j_gene: TRBJ2-1
CDR3aa: CASSQQGPNTGELFF; CDR3nt: TGTGCCAGCAGTCAACAGGGGCCGAACACCGGGGAGCTGTTTTTT; v_gene: TRBV6-5; abundance: -; d_gene: TRBD1; j_gene: TRBJ2-2
CDR3aa: CASSVGGQPNTEAFF; CDR3nt: TGTGCCAGCAGCGTAGGAGGGCAGCCGAACACTGAAGCTTTCTTT; v_gene: TRBV9; abundance: few; d_gene: -; j_gene: TRBJ1-1
CDR3aa: CASSLGPGTYEQYF; CDR3nt: TGTGCCAGCAGCTTAGGTCCGGGTACCTACGAGCAGTACTTC; v_gene: TRBV11-3; abundance: -; d_gene: -; j_gene: TRBJ2-7
CDR3aa: CASSLVFARPEAFF; CDR3nt: TGTGCCAGCAGCTTAGTATTTGCGAGACCTGAAGCTTTCTTT; v_gene: TRBV7-8; abundance: -; d_gene: -; j_gene: TRBJ1-1
CDR3aa: CASSDTPSGWVKDNEQFF; CDR3nt: TGCGCCAGCAGTGACACACCCTCGGGGTGGGTGAAAGACAATGAGCAGTTCTTC; v_gene: TRBV10-2; abundance: -; d_gene: -; j_gene: TRBJ2-1
CDR3aa: CASSGTYIRTDTEAFF; CDR3nt: TGTGCCAGCAGTGGGACTTATATCAGGACCGACACTGAAGCTTTCTTT; v_gene: TRBV2; abundance: -; d_gene: -; j_gene: TRBJ1-1
CDR3aa: CASSQVLAGGWSSYEQYF; CDR3nt: TGCGCCAGCAGCCAAGTACTAGCGGGAGGGTGGAGCTCCTACGAGCAGTACTTC; v_gene: TRBV4-1; abundance: few; d_gene: TRBD2; j_gene: TRBJ2-7
CDR3aa: CASSGYVRGNNEQFF; CDR3nt: TGTGCCAGCAGTGGGTATGTAAGAGGCAACAATGAGCAGTTCTTC; v_gene: TRBV6-1; abundance: -; d_gene: -; j_gene: TRBJ2-1
CDR3aa: CASSLVGPLVYGYTF; CDR3nt: TGTGCCAGCAGCTTAGTGGGGCCTCTAGTCTATGGCTACACCTTC; v_gene: TRBV7-3; abundance: -; d_gene: -; j_gene: TRBJ1-2
CDR3aa: CSVEGLGDYEQYF; CDR3nt: TGCAGCGTCGAGGGGTTAGGAGACTACGAGCAGTACTTC; v_gene: TRBV29-1; abundance: -; d_gene: -; j_gene: TRBJ2-7
CDR3aa: CASSWRGNQPQHF; CDR3nt: TGTGCCAGCAGTTGGCGGGGTAATCAGCCCCAGCATTTT; v_gene: TRBV6-5; abundance: -; d_gene: -; j_gene: TRBJ1-5
CDR3aa: CATSLDSESSGNTIYF; CDR3nt: TGTGCCACCAGCCTGGACAGTGAGAGCTCTGGAAACACCATATATTTT; v_gene: TRBV15; abundance: -; d_gene: -; j_gene: TRBJ1-3
CDR3aa: CASSQISPELAGETQYF; CDR3nt: TGTGCCAGCAGCCAAATTTCCCCCGAGCTAGCGGGAGAGACCCAGTACTTC; v_gene: TRBV7-2; abundance: once; d_gene: TRBD2; j_gene: TRBJ2-5
CDR3aa: CASSPLASLTFYEQYF; CDR3nt: TGTGCCAGCTCACCATTGGCCTCCCTTACCTTCTACGAGCAGTACTTC; v_gene: TRBV18; abundance: -; d_gene: -; j_gene: TRBJ2-7
CDR3aa: CASSEALRGPRGQPQHF; CDR3nt: TGTGCCAGCAGTGAAGCGCTTCGAGGCCCCAGGGGTCAGCCCCAGCATTTT; v_gene: TRBV2; abundance: few; d_gene: -; j_gene: TRBJ1-5
CDR3aa: CASTLNPGQGGWDTQYF; CDR3nt: TGTGCCAGCACCCTTAACCCGGGGCAGGGCGGTTGGGATACGCAGTATTTT; v_gene: TRBV5-8; abundance: -; d_gene: -; j_gene: TRBJ2-3
CDR3aa: CASKPHTSGRIVSEQFF; CDR3nt: TGTGCCAGTAAACCCCATACTAGCGGGAGGATTGTTAGTGAGCAGTTCTTC; v_gene: TRBV19; abundance: -; d_gene: TRBD2; j_gene: TRBJ2-1
CDR3aa: CASSENTYYGYTF; CDR3nt: TGTGCCAGCAGTGAGAACACTTACTATGGCTACACCTTC; v_gene: TRBV6-1; abundance: -; d_gene: -; j_gene: TRBJ1-2
CDR3aa: CASSLLQGGKAEAFF; CDR3nt: TGTGCCAGCAGTTTATTGCAGGGGGGAAAAGCTGAAGCTTTCTTT; v_gene: TRBV28; abundance: -; d_gene: TRBD1; j_gene: TRBJ1-1
CDR3aa: CASTRWLAGLNEQFF; CDR3nt: TGTGCCAGCACCCGGTGGCTAGCGGGCCTCAATGAGCAGTTCTTC; v_gene: TRBV5-3; abundance: -; d_gene: TRBD2; j_gene: TRBJ2-1
CDR3aa: CASSVDAGGEGYTF; CDR3nt: TGTGCCAGCAGCGTAGATGCAGGGGGCGAGGGCTACACCTTC; v_gene: TRBV9; abundance: once; d_gene: TRBD1; j_gene: TRBJ1-2
CDR3aa: CASSSQRGRVETQYF; CDR3nt: TGTGCCAGCAGCTCTCAGCGGGGGCGGGTAGAGACCCAGTACTTC; v_gene: TRBV7-2; abundance: -; d_gene: TRBD2; j_gene: TRBJ2-5
CDR3aa: CASSYQPGGGEKLFF; CDR3nt: TGTGCCAGCAGTTACCAACCGGGGGGAGGTGAAAAACTGTTTTTT; v_gene: TRBV28; abundance: -; d_gene: -; j_gene: TRBJ1-4